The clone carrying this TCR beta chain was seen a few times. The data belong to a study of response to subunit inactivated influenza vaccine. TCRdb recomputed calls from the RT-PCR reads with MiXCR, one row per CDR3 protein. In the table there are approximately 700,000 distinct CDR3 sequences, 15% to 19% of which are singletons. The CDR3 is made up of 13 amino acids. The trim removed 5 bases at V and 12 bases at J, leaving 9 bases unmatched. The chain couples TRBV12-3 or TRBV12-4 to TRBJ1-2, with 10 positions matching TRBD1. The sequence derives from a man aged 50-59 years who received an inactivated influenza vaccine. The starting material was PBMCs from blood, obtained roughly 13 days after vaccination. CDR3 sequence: CASSNRDRGLNTF. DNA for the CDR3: TGTGCCAGCAGTAACCGGGACAGGGGCCTTAACACCTTC.